This entry lists 9 T cell receptor beta chains sequenced from one sample in a study of T cells in Graves' hyperthyroidism and ophthalmopathy. The investigators amplified TCR beta CDR3 regions from RNA transcripts. TCR CDR3 regions were first amplified by RT-PCR with HTBI primers. TCRdb reprocessed the multiplex PCR reads with MiXCR, giving one entry per CDR3 protein. The table lists 750,000 to 950,000 distinct CDR3 sequences, about two fifths of them singletons. Sequencing was done on a sample of blood. These receptor sequences come from a man aged 18-30 years with Graves' hyperthyroidism.

Only a few counts were recorded for this clonotype. The chain links TRBV5-5 to TRBJ2-7; no clear D gene. The V and J ends lost 3 bases and 6 bases respectively, with 10 bases between them. CDR1 SGHKS and CDR2 YYEKEE come from the germline V gene (reference sequence). CDR3 length: 12 amino acids. This CDR3 is CASSYRPGEQYF. The CDR3 DNA follows: TGTGCCAGCAGCTATAGACCTGGCGAGCAGTACTTC.

This clonotype was observed a few times. This chain uses TRBV19 with TRBJ1-1, with 7 bases lining up with TRBD1. V lost 1 base and J lost 1; bases outside the gene matches: 6. Germline CDR1 is LNHDA and CDR2 is SQIVND (reference sequence). This CDR3 is built from 16 residues. CDR3 bases: TGTGCCAGTAGTATAGGGTGGAGACAGGGGAACACTGAAGCTTTCTTT. This encodes CASSIGWRQGNTEAFF.

The chain combines TRBV20-1 with TRBJ2-7; TRBD1 aligns across 7 bases. The J segment lost 1 base and the V segment lost 0 bases, leaving 6 bases of the junction unmatched. This CDR3 spans 15 amino acids. CDR1 is DFQATT, CDR2 SNEGSKA, per germline (reference sequence). The CDR3 bases are TGCAGTGCTAGAGATCGACAGGGCCCTTCCTACGAGCAGTACTTC. Amino acids: CSARDRQGPSYEQYF.

V usage is TRBV29-1 and J usage is TRBJ1-2; 7 nucleotides line up with TRBD1. V was clipped by 3 bases and J by 4 bases; unmatched bases: 5. This CDR3 has 13 residues. CDR1 and CDR2 (germline): SQVTM, ANQGSEA. CDR3 region: CSVEAGGPYGYTF. The CDR3 coding sequence is TGCAGCGTTGAGGCAGGGGGACCCTATGGCTACACCTTC. The entire variable domain, with the rest obtained from reference TRBV29-1 and TRBJ1-2, is as follows: SAVISQKPSRDICQRGTSLTIQCQVDSQVTMMFWYRQQPGQSLTLIATANQGSEATYESGFVIDKFPISRPNLTFSTLTVSNMSPEDSSIYLCSVEAGGPYGYTFGSGTRLTVV.

There are many counts of this clonotype. The chain joins TRBV20-1 to TRBJ2-7; 10 bases fit TRBD1. Germline lookup yields CDR1 DFQATT and CDR2 SNEGSKA (reference sequence). This CDR3 comprises 12 residues. V was clipped by 5 bases and J by 6 bases; unmatched bases: 4. CDR3 residues: CSAWDRGSEQYF. CDR3 DNA: TGCAGTGCTTGGGACAGGGGTTCCGAGCAGTACTTC.

This clonotype was detected only a few times. The rearrangement joins TRBV2 to TRBJ1-3, with no clear D. V was trimmed by 3 bases and J by 3 bases, leaving 9 bases between them. Germline loops: CDR1 SNHLY, CDR2 FYNNEI. This CDR3 comprises 14 residues. CDR3 residues: CASSEDGFGNTIYF. The CDR3 DNA is TGTGCCAGCAGTGAGGACGGATTTGGAAACACCATATATTTT.

The rearrangement links TRBV7-9 to TRBJ2-5; D perhaps matches TRBD1 (5 bases). The germline V and J ends were trimmed by 2 bases and 7 bases, with 20 bases remaining between them. From germline, CDR1 is SEHNR and CDR2 FQNEAQ (reference sequence). The length of the CDR3 is 16 residues. CDR3 DNA sequence: TGTGCCAGCAGCTTAAATAGACAGACAATGGACCCGACCCAGTACTTC. Residues: CASSLNRQTMDPTQYF.

This clonotype was detected a few times. The J gene is TRBJ2-3, the V gene TRBV7-2; D perhaps matches TRBD1 (6 bases). The V gene's germline CDR1 is SGHTA and CDR2 FQGNSA. The CDR3 runs 14 residues. The V end was cut by 5 bases, the J end by 3 bases, with 12 bases between. CDR3 sequence (DNA): TGTGCCAGCAGCCCCAGGGGAAGGACAGATACGCAGTATTTT. Translating gives CASSPRGRTDTQYF.

The V call is TRBV29-1, the J call TRBJ2-2; D is tentatively TRBD1 or TRBD2 (5 bases each). The CDR3 sequence is 15 residues long. V shed 6 bases and J shed 1 base, with 15 bases lying between them. The germline V gene has CDR1 SQVTM and CDR2 ANQGSEA. The CDR3 reads CSVGAGTVNTGELFF. The DNA for the CDR3 is TGCAGCGTCGGAGCCGGGACGGTGAACACCGGGGAGCTGTTTTTT.